The 8 T cell receptor beta chains listed next were all sequenced from one sample in a study of a mutant IDH1 vaccine in newly diagnosed glioma. Sample time point: week 35, safety follow-up. The content of each vaccine dose was 300 ug of mutant IDH1 20-mer peptide, and topical imiquimod accompanied it. No antigen has been identified for these receptors. Only in-frame clones appear in the TCRdb table, and some are missing; sequencing was by immunoSEQ multiplex PCR. The sample contains about 66,000 clones, about 74% of which appear only once. Here the sequenced sample was PBMCs, taken from a glioma patient whose treatment included an IDH1 peptide vaccine. The receptors were gathered from a man aged 50 to 60 with glioma.

The CDR3 is CATSGRGGQETQYF. The CDR3 DNA sequence: TGTGCCACCAGCGGAAGGGGGGGGCAAGAGACCCAGTACTTC. The V and J genes are TRBV15 and TRBJ2-5; TRBD2 might be the D (7 bases). The CDR3 spans 14 residues. The germline CDR1 and CDR2 sequences are LNHNV and YYDKDF (reference sequence). V gave up 5 bases and J gave up 2 bases, with 12 bases separating them.

This clone was seen a few times. The chain employs TRBV13 and TRBJ1-1, with a weak D call TRBD1 (5 bases). The CDR3 is 14 residues long. V dropped 4 bases and J dropped 0 bases, with 9 bases sitting between them. CDR1 PRHDT and CDR2 FYEKMQ come from the germline V gene (reference sequence). DNA for the CDR3: TGTGCCAGCAGCTGGGGCGGCATGAACACTGAAGCTTTCTTT. This sequence encodes CASSWGGMNTEAFF.

The chain recombines TRBV2 with TRBJ2-3; D is undetermined. The CDR3 loop spans 12 amino acids. V lost 3 bases and J 6 bases, leaving 7 bases between the germline ends. Germline V gene data show CDR1 as SNHLY and CDR2 as FYNNEI. The CDR3 region is CASSDRPDTQYF. Here the CDR3 DNA reads TGTGCCAGCAGTGACCGCCCGGATACGCAGTATTTT.

The chain has TRBV9 and TRBJ2-2, with 7 bases that match TRBD1. Unmatched junction bases numbered 15, after V lost 3 bases and J lost 4 bases. The CDR3 has 18 amino acids. From germline, CDR1 is SGDLS and CDR2 YYNGEE. The CDR3 loop is CASSGTYTGTVITGELFF. The CDR3 DNA reads as TGTGCCAGCAGCGGGACATATACCGGGACAGTTATCACCGGGGAGCTGTTTTTT. Combining the CDR3 with reference TRBV9 and TRBJ2-2 gives the whole variable domain DSGVTQTPKHLITATGQRVTLRCSPRSGDLSVYWYQQSLDQGLQFLIQYYNGEERAKGNILERFSAQQFPDLHSELNLSSLELGDSALYFCASSGTYTGTVITGELFFGEGSRLTVL.

This chain joins TRBV7-6 and TRBJ2-1; tentative D call: TRBD2 (6 bases). The ends were cut back, 4 bases at V and 6 bases at J, with 13 bases in the middle. CDR1 is SGHVS and CDR2 is FNYEAQ in the germline V gene. The CDR3 covers 14 residues. The CDR3 sequence is CASSSLASVNEQFF. As DNA, the CDR3 is TGTGCCAGCAGCTCCTTGGCTAGCGTCAATGAGCAGTTCTTC.

This rearrangement joins TRBV2 to TRBJ1-1; a weak D match, TRBD1 (5 bases). Germline V gene lookup returns CDR1 SNHLY and CDR2 FYNNEI. The CDR3 sequence is 13 residues long. V lost 4 bases and J 1 base, leaving 7 bases between the germline ends. CDR3 amino acids: CASSVDTNTEAFF. In nucleotides, the CDR3 is TGTGCCAGCAGTGTGGACACGAACACTGAAGCTTTCTTT.

The chain joins TRBV4-1 to TRBJ1-1, with a tentative D call TRBD1 (6 bases). The CDR3 is made up of 13 amino acids. Per germline, CDR1 MGHRA and CDR2 YSYEKL. Trimming took off 1 base at V and 6 bases at J, with 9 bases between the two ends. The CDR3 loop is CASSQVRGSEAFF. The DNA of the CDR3 is TGCGCCAGCAGCCAAGTCAGGGGATCTGAAGCTTTCTTT.

The gene calls are TRBV9 and TRBJ2-1; TRBD2 aligns across 12 bases. The V gene end was trimmed by 3 bases and the J gene end by 0 bases; junction bases not matched to a gene: 10. Germline values: CDR1 SGDLS, CDR2 YYNGEE. The CDR3 covers 19 residues. This chain's CDR3 is CASSAKTSGGLNSYNEQFF. The CDR3 DNA reads as TGTGCCAGCAGCGCCAAGACTAGCGGGGGCCTTAACTCCTACAATGAGCAGTTCTTC.